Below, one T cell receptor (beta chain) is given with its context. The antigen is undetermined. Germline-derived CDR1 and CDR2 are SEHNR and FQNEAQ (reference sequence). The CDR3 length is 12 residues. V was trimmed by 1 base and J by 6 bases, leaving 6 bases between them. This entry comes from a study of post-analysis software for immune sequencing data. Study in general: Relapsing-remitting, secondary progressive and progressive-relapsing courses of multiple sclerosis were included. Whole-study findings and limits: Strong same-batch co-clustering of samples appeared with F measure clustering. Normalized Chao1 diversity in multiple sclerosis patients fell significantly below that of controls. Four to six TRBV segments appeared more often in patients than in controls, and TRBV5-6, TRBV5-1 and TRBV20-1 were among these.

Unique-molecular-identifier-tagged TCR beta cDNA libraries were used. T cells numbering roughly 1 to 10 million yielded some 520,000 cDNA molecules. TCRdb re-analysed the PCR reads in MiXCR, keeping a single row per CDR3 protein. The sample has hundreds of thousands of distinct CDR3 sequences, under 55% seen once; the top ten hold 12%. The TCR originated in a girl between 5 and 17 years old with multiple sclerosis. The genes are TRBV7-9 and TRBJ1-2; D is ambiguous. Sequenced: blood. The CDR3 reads CASSLGFDGYTF. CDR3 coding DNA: TGTGCCAGCAGCTTAGGGTTCGATGGCTACACCTTC.